This T cell receptor (beta chain) is from a study of cytomegalovirus exposure and HLA in healthy donors. CDR3 length: 16 residues. J gave up 3 bases and V 4 bases, and 10 bases lay outside the gene matches. Germline-derived CDR1 and CDR2 are SGHDT and YYEEEE. PCR primers comprised 60 Vbeta and 13 Jbeta primers. Using immunoSEQ multiplex PCR, the repertoire was profiled, and TCRdb retains in-frame clones only, with some absent. Found here are 83,000 or so clones, over 75% of them singletons; the top ten hold roughly 6%. This sequence was found in a female donor in good health and CMV-seronegative. Sequencing input: PBMCs. This chain joins TRBV5-6 and TRBJ2-5, with 9 bases aligning to TRBD2. The CDR3 DNA sequence: TGTGCCAGCAGCCCTGTGGGCCGGACTAGCGAAGAGACCCAGTACTTC. Translated, it gives CASSPVGRTSEETQYF. Full variable domain (missing parts from reference TRBV5-6 and TRBJ2-5): DAGVTQSPTHLIKTRGQQVTLRCSPKSGHDTVSWYQQALGQGPQFIFQYYEEEERQRGNFPDRFSGHQFPNYSSELNVNALLLGDSALYLCASSPVGRTSEETQYFGPGTRLLVL.